A selection of T cell receptor beta chains follows, all from one sample in a study of blood T cell repertoires in COVID-19. TCRdb keeps only in-frame clones here, not all; method: immunoSEQ multiplex PCR. The sample records about 210,000 clones, about 81% being singletons. Material: PBMCs or T cells enriched from blood (not recorded which). The receptors derive from a man in his forties who had recovered from COVID-19. Both conserved end residues are part of each CDR3. Each record gives: J gene, V gene, D gene, clone size, CDR3 protein, CDR3 DNA. D genes are given only for firm matches. Clone size is stated in some rows and not others, as once, few, many or a class when expanded.

J gene: TRBJ2-1
V gene: TRBV6-5
D gene: TRBD2
clone size: -
CDR3 protein: CASSKRTSGSYEQFF
CDR3 DNA: TGTGCCAGCAGTAAAAGGACTAGCGGGAGCTATGAGCAGTTCTTC

J gene: TRBJ1-1
V gene: TRBV4-1
D gene: -
clone size: -
CDR3 protein: CASSQTRYNTEAFF
CDR3 DNA: TGCGCCAGCAGCCAAACGAGGTATAACACTGAAGCTTTCTTT

J gene: TRBJ2-1
V gene: TRBV30
D gene: -
clone size: -
CDR3 protein: CAWKSYTSTMSSSSGQGNNEQFF
CDR3 DNA: -

J gene: TRBJ1-6
V gene: TRBV5-6
D gene: -
clone size: -
CDR3 protein: CASSLLPLYSPLHF
CDR3 DNA: TGTGCCAGCAGCCTACTGCCTCTTTATTCACCCCTCCACTTT

J gene: TRBJ2-7
V gene: TRBV11-2
D gene: -
clone size: -
CDR3 protein: CASSLQAGNYEQYF
CDR3 DNA: TGTGCCAGCAGCTTACAGGCAGGGAACTACGAGCAGTACTTC

J gene: TRBJ1-6
V gene: TRBV9
D gene: -
clone size: -
CDR3 protein: CASTPSDRRGSPLHF
CDR3 DNA: TGTGCCAGCACCCCTTCCGACAGGCGCGGCTCACCCCTCCACTTT

J gene: TRBJ2-5
V gene: TRBV19
D gene: TRBD1
clone size: -
CDR3 protein: CASRTPTGGGKETQYF
CDR3 DNA: TGTGCCAGTAGGACCCCGACAGGGGGGGGAAAAGAGACCCAGTACTTC

J gene: TRBJ2-3
V gene: TRBV24-1
D gene: TRBD1
clone size: -
CDR3 protein: CATSGIAGQGSQDTQYF
CDR3 DNA: TGTGCCACCAGTGGTATTGCGGGACAGGGGAGTCAAGATACGCAGTATTTT

J gene: TRBJ2-3
V gene: TRBV29-1
D gene: TRBD1
clone size: once
CDR3 protein: CSVAIDRGQNTQYF
CDR3 DNA: TGCAGCGTAGCAATAGACAGGGGGCAAAATACGCAGTATTTT

J gene: TRBJ1-1
V gene: TRBV7-9
D gene: -
clone size: -
CDR3 protein: CASSFSRQNTEAFF
CDR3 DNA: TGTGCCAGCAGCTTCTCGCGACAGAACACTGAAGCTTTCTTT

J gene: TRBJ2-2
V gene: TRBV7-9
D gene: -
clone size: once
CDR3 protein: CASSLARGYGTGELFF
CDR3 DNA: TGTGCCAGCAGCTTAGCGAGAGGGTACGGCACCGGGGAGCTGTTTTTT

J gene: TRBJ2-3
V gene: TRBV9
D gene: -
clone size: -
CDR3 protein: CASSGGRAGDVFGSTDTQYF
CDR3 DNA: TGTGCCAGCAGCGGGGGGAGAGCGGGCGACGTATTTGGTAGCACAGATACGCAGTATTTT

J gene: TRBJ2-7
V gene: TRBV27
D gene: TRBD2
clone size: -
CDR3 protein: CASSSQTGTSGYEQYF
CDR3 DNA: TGTGCCAGCAGTTCCCAGACCGGGACTAGCGGCTACGAGCAGTACTTC

J gene: TRBJ1-2
V gene: TRBV24-1
D gene: -
clone size: -
CDR3 protein: CATSGRGGYGYTF
CDR3 DNA: TGTGCCACCAGTGGGAGGGGAGGCTATGGCTACACCTTC

J gene: TRBJ1-1
V gene: TRBV10-1
D gene: TRBD1
clone size: -
CDR3 protein: CASSDWSSVQGRDTEAFF
CDR3 DNA: TGCGCCAGCAGTGATTGGTCGTCTGTACAGGGGCGGGACACTGAAGCTTTCTTT

J gene: TRBJ1-4
V gene: TRBV11-1
D gene: TRBD1
clone size: -
CDR3 protein: CASSNGQGRREKLFF
CDR3 DNA: TGTGCCAGCAGCAATGGACAGGGGAGGAGGGAAAAACTGTTTTTT

J gene: TRBJ2-1
V gene: TRBV5-4
D gene: TRBD2
clone size: few
CDR3 protein: CASSWVAGGLLNEQFF
CDR3 DNA: TGTGCCAGCAGCTGGGTAGCGGGAGGGCTTCTTAATGAGCAGTTCTTC

J gene: TRBJ1-4
V gene: TRBV18
D gene: TRBD1
clone size: -
CDR3 protein: CASSPTTPGQGNEKLFF
CDR3 DNA: TGTGCCAGCTCACCAACCACCCCGGGACAGGGCAATGAAAAACTGTTTTTT

J gene: TRBJ2-7
V gene: TRBV11-2
D gene: TRBD1
clone size: -
CDR3 protein: CASSFGQGTYEQYF
CDR3 DNA: TGTGCCAGCAGCTTCGGACAGGGGACCTACGAGCAGTACTTC

J gene: TRBJ1-1
V gene: TRBV10-1
D gene: -
clone size: -
CDR3 protein: CASSESADPMNTEAFF
CDR3 DNA: TGCGCCAGCAGTGAGTCGGCAGATCCAATGAACACTGAAGCTTTCTTT

J gene: TRBJ1-3
V gene: TRBV14
D gene: -
clone size: -
CDR3 protein: CASSPFAGNTIYF
CDR3 DNA: TGTGCCAGCAGCCCTTTCGCTGGAAACACCATATATTTT

J gene: TRBJ1-5
V gene: TRBV29-1
D gene: -
clone size: once
CDR3 protein: CSVGVSGRGNQPQHF
CDR3 DNA: TGCAGCGTTGGGGTTTCGGGCAGGGGCAATCAGCCCCAGCATTTT

J gene: TRBJ2-1
V gene: TRBV18
D gene: -
clone size: once
CDR3 protein: CASSPPRVAGHNEQFF
CDR3 DNA: TGTGCCAGCTCACCACCGAGGGTTGCGGGTCACAATGAGCAGTTCTTC

J gene: TRBJ1-1
V gene: TRBV29-1
D gene: -
clone size: -
CDR3 protein: CSVGEGQNTEAFF
CDR3 DNA: TGCAGCGTTGGGGAGGGTCAAAACACTGAAGCTTTCTTT

J gene: TRBJ2-7
V gene: TRBV30
D gene: -
clone size: -
CDR3 protein: CAWGTGSYEQYF
CDR3 DNA: TGTGCCTGGGGGACGGGCTCCTACGAGCAGTACTTC

J gene: TRBJ2-4
V gene: TRBV10-1
D gene: TRBD2
clone size: -
CDR3 protein: CASSESILAGPKNIQYF
CDR3 DNA: TGCGCCAGCAGTGAGTCGATACTAGCGGGACCCAAAAACATTCAGTACTTC